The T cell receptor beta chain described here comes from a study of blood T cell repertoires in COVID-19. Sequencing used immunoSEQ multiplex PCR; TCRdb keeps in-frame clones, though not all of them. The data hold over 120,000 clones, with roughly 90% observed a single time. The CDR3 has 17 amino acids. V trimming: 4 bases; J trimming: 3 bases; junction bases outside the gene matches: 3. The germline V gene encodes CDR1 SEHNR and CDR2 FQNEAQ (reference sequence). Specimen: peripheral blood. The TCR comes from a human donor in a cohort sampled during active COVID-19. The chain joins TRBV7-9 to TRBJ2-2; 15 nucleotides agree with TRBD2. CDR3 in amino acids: CASSYRTSGGDTGELFF. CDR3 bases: TGTGCCAGCAGCTACCGGACTAGCGGGGGGGACACCGGGGAGCTGTTTTTT.